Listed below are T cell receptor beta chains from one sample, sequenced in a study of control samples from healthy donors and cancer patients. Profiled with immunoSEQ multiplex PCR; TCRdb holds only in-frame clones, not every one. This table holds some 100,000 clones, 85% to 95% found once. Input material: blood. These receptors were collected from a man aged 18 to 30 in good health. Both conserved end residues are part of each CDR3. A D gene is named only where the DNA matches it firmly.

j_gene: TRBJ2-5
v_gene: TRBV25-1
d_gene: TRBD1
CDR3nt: TGTGCCAGCAGTGCCTTGGGGGACAGTAAAGAGACCCAGTACTTC
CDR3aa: CASSALGDSKETQYF

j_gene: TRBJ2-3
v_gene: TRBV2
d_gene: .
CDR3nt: TGTGCCAGCAGGAGGGCCAGGTCTAGCACAGATACGCAGTATTTT
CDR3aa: CASRRARSSTDTQYF

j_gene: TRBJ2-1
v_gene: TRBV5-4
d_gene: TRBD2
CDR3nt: TGTGCCAGCAGCCAGAGGACTAGCGGGAGGGATGAGCAGTTCTTC
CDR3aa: CASSQRTSGRDEQFF

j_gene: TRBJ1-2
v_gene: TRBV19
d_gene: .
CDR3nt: TGTGCCAGTAGTAATACAGGGTCCAACTATGGCTACACCTTC
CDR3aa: CASSNTGSNYGYTF

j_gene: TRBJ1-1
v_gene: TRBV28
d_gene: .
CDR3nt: TGTGCCAGCAGTTTAACTCGACTGATGAACACTGAAGCTTTCTTT
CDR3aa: CASSLTRLMNTEAFF

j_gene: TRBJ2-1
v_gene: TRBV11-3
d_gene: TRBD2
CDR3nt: TGTGCCAGCAGCTTAGGGACTAGCGGGGGTGATGAGCAGTTCTTC
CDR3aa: CASSLGTSGGDEQFF

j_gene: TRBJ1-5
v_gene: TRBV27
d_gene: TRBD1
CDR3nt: TGTGCCAGCTGTGACAGGGGGCCTGGCCAGCCCCAGCATTTT
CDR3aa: CASCDRGPGQPQHF

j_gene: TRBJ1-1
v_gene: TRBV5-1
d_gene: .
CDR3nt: TGCGCCAGCAGCTTGGCTTATCTGGGGATGAACACTGAAGCTTTCTTT
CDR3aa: CASSLAYLGMNTEAFF

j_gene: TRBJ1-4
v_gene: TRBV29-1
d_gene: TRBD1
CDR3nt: TGCAGCCTGATGACAGGGGAGAGTGAAAAACTGTTTTTT
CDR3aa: CSLMTGESEKLFF

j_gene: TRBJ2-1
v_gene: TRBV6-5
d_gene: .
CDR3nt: TGTGCCAGCAGTTACGATAGGGTTGTTGAGCAGTTCTTC
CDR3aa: CASSYDRVVEQFF

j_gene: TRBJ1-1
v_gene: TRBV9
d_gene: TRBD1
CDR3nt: TGTGCCAGCAGCGTATCACAGGACAGGCTTGAAGCTTTCTTT
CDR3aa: CASSVSQDRLEAFF